This TCR beta chain came from a study of T-cell reconstitution after alpha-beta-depleted transplantation in children. Study-wide results and caveats: Two months or so post-transplant, alpha-beta T cells reportedly derived from several hundred expanded graft clones.

Concerning this clonotype itself: Its antigen remains unidentified.

Unique molecular identifiers were used in preparing the TCRbeta library. MiXCR, run by TCRdb on the PCR reads, gives a single entry per CDR3 protein. The table shows about 980,000 distinct CDR3 sequences, with about 31% occurring only once. Sequencing used PBMCs, mostly from graft donor cells, obtained 360 days after TCRalphabeta/CD19-depleted stem cell transplant. The TCR originated in a boy in the first two years of life who had a stem cell transplant for SCID, so the T cells may come from the graft donor.

CDR3 protein: CSAKRGSSYNEQFF. The CDR3 DNA is TGCAGTGCCAAGAGAGGAAGCTCCTACAATGAGCAGTTCTTC. This chain joins TRBV20-1 and TRBJ2-1; D is undetermined. The CDR3 has 14 amino acids. Between the trimmed V and J ends, which lost 6 bases and 0 bases, there was a span of 12 bases. Germline CDR1 is DFQATT and CDR2 is SNEGSKA (reference sequence).